The 20 T cell receptor beta chains listed next were all sequenced from one sample in a study of shared clonotypes between healthy human individuals (dated by TCRdb to the early 2020s). The method behind the library was the immunoSEQ multiplex PCR assay. The clones in this table, taken by TCRdb from immuneACCESS, are in-frame only. Not every clone is retained; where verified, under half of the shortfall comes from an unresolved V gene, and the cause of the rest is unknown. This sample holds approximately 810,000 clones; nearly 95% were observed only once. The top ten constitute under 30% of the sample. CD8 naive samples were CD45RO-negative cells positively selected for CCR7, giving a CD45RA+CCR7+ population that excluded TemRA cells. Sequenced input: naive CD8+ T cells sorted from blood. The cell subset or site label for this specimen denotes: CD45RA+CCR7+. The receptor source for this set is a man in his thirties or forties in good health.

The rearrangement uses TRBV9 and TRBJ2-7; 11 nucleotides agree with TRBD1. J gave up 3 bases and V 4 bases, and 6 bases lay outside the gene matches. CDR3 length equals 15 residues. Germline lookup yields CDR1 SGDLS and CDR2 YYNGEE. CDR3 DNA sequence: TGTGCCAGCAGCTCTTCCGGGACAGGGGGCTACGAGCAGTACTTC. Residues: CASSSSGTGGYEQYF.

The chain employs TRBV29-1 and TRBJ2-7, with 9 nucleotides matching TRBD1. CDR1 and CDR2 (germline): SQVTM, ANQGSEA. The CDR3 sequence is 12 residues long. The J segment lost 7 bases and the V segment lost 3 bases, leaving 4 bases of the junction unmatched. The CDR3 here is CSVEDRGGEQYF. CDR3 sequence (DNA): TGCAGCGTTGAGGACAGGGGTGGAGAGCAGTACTTC.

This clone was seen only once. The V and J genes are TRBV19 and TRBJ2-2; D unclear. Germline values: CDR1 LNHDA, CDR2 SQIVND (reference sequence). CDR3 size: 13 residues. With 5 bases removed from V and 7 bases from J, the gap between germline ends came to 11 bases. The CDR3 DNA is TGTGCCAGTAGTTTCTACCATATCGGGGAGCTGTTTTTT. Its translation: CASSFYHIGELFF.

This chain joins TRBV4-1 and TRBJ1-1, with TRBD1 matching 11 bases. Germline-derived CDR1 and CDR2 are MGHRA and YSYEKL. V lost 1 base and J lost 4; bases outside the gene matches: 11. The CDR3 length is 18 residues. The CDR3, as DNA: TGCGCCAGCAGCCAAGCCCAAGGGGCTGGGACAGGGGGCACTGAAGCTTTCTTT. Encoded protein: CASSQAQGAGTGGTEAFF.

This chain joins TRBV7-9 and TRBJ2-7; 9 bases are a match to TRBD1. V trimming: 5 bases; J trimming: 6 bases; junction bases outside the gene matches: 8. This CDR3 spans 14 amino acids. CDR1 and CDR2 (germline): SEHNR, FQNEAQ (reference sequence). Written as DNA, the CDR3 is TGTGCCAGCAGCCCTCGGACAGGGGTGGCCGAGCAGTACTTC. Translation gives CASSPRTGVAEQYF. The full variable domain, rest sourced from reference TRBV7-9 and TRBJ2-7, is DTGVSQNPRHKITKRGQNVTFRCDPISEHNRLYWYRQTLGQGPEFLTYFQNEAQLEKSRLLSDRFSAERPKGSFSTLEIQRTEQGDSAMYLCASSPRTGVAEQYFGPGTRLTVT.

The V and J genes are TRBV25-1 and TRBJ1-1; perhaps TRBD1 as D (5 bases). The CDR3 consists of 12 residues. Looked up from germline, CDR1 is MGHDK and CDR2 is SYGVNS. Trimming stripped 7 bases from V and 1 base from J, with 7 bases between. The DNA of the CDR3 is TGTGCCAGCACCGACAGGAACACTGAAGCTTTCTTT. Translation: CASTDRNTEAFF.

This rearrangement joins TRBV27 to TRBJ1-4; TRBD1 matches at 7 bases. V gave up 5 bases and J gave up 8 bases; unmatched junction bases: 8. This CDR3 is 14 amino acids long. In germline, CDR1 is MNHEY, CDR2 SMNVEV (reference sequence). The CDR3 protein is CASSLRQGPEKLFF. CDR3 nucleotide sequence: TGTGCCAGCAGTCTCCGACAGGGTCCGGAAAAACTGTTTTTT.

The rearrangement joins TRBV27 to TRBJ2-7; perhaps D is TRBD1 or TRBD2 (5 bases each). Deletions cut 2 bases from V and 7 bases from J, with 15 bases between. Germline V gene lookup returns CDR1 MNHEY and CDR2 SMNVEV (reference sequence). This CDR3 has 14 amino acids. The CDR3 nucleotides read TGTGCCAGCAGTTTAAAGGGGTGGGGCGGGGAGCAGTACTTC. This gives the protein CASSLKGWGGEQYF.

V and J are TRBV7-9 and TRBJ2-3; TRBD1 might be the D (5 bases). The CDR3 loop spans 13 amino acids. V was cut by 5 bases and J by 4 bases, with 10 bases left in between. CDR1 is SEHNR and CDR2 is FQNEAQ in the germline V gene (reference sequence). The DNA for the CDR3 is TGTGCCAGCAGCCAAGGGGAAGCAGATACGCAGTATTTT. This codes for CASSQGEADTQYF.

This chain links TRBV6-1 with TRBJ2-7, with 8 bases fitting TRBD1. This CDR3 contains 13 residues. The germline gives CDR1 MNHNS, CDR2 SASEGT. V lost 2 bases to trimming and J lost 13 bases; unmatched junction nucleotides: 10. The CDR3: CASSEQDRVGAYF. The CDR3 region has the DNA TGTGCCAGCAGTGAACAGGACAGGGTAGGAGCATACTTC.

J is TRBJ2-2 and V is TRBV7-9, with 13 bases fitting TRBD2. The CDR3 consists of 16 residues. The trim removed 5 bases at V and 7 bases at J, leaving 7 bases unmatched. The germline CDR1 and CDR2 sequences are SEHNR and FQNEAQ (reference sequence). CDR3 nucleotides: TGTGCCAGCAGCGGATGGACTAGCGGGAGTGGCGGGGAGCTGTTTTTT. This gives the protein CASSGWTSGSGGELFF.

The chain uses TRBV16 and TRBJ1-1; a possible D gene is TRBD1 (6 bases). CDR1 is KGHSY and CDR2 is FQNENV in the germline V gene. V dropped 4 bases and J dropped 1 base, with 13 bases sitting between them. There are 15 residues in the CDR3. The CDR3: CASSLGGQTNTEAFF. The CDR3 DNA sequence: TGTGCCAGCAGCCTGGGCGGACAGACGAACACTGAAGCTTTCTTT.

The CDR3 DNA is TGTGCCAGCAGCACAGAGCCTGGGCCGCAAGCTTTCTTT. It codes for CASSTEPGPQAFF. The rearrangement joins TRBV7-2 to TRBJ1-1, with D uncertain. There are 13 residues in the CDR3. Germline loops: CDR1 SGHTA, CDR2 FQGNSA. The V gene lost 5 bases and the J gene lost 9 bases, with 16 bases spanning the gap.

The chain couples TRBV5-4 to TRBJ2-5; possible D gene TRBD2, 6 bases. Trimming took 2 bases from V and 4 from J, leaving 12 bases between them. The CDR3 runs to 14 residues. The germline V gene has CDR1 SGHNT and CDR2 YYREEE (reference sequence). Here the CDR3 DNA reads TGTGCCAGCAGCTTACTTGGAGGGCCAGAGACCCAGTACTTC. Protein sequence: CASSLLGGPETQYF.

This chain joins TRBV9 and TRBJ2-3; 7 bases align to TRBD1. V lost 3 bases and J lost 0; bases outside the gene matches: 16. CDR3 size: 19 residues. Per germline, CDR1 SGDLS and CDR2 YYNGEE. The CDR3, as DNA: TGTGCCAGCAGCGAGAACCGACAGGGAGCCGCTCTTAGCACAGATACGCAGTATTTT. Residues: CASSENRQGAALSTDTQYF. The full variable domain, its missing parts supplied by reference TRBV9 and TRBJ2-3, is DSGVTQTPKHLITATGQRVTLRCSPRSGDLSVYWYQQSLDQGLQFLIQYYNGEERAKGNILERFSAQQFPDLHSELNLSSLELGDSALYFCASSENRQGAALSTDTQYFGPGTRLTVL.

Written as DNA, the CDR3 is TGTGCCAGCAGATCAGATAGCACAGATACGCAGTATTTT. Protein sequence: CASRSDSTDTQYF. The chain joins TRBV5-5 to TRBJ2-3; no reliable D call. This CDR3 is built from 13 residues. With 5 bases removed from V and 0 bases from J, the gap between germline ends came to 7 bases. Germline V CDR1 and CDR2: SGHKS, YYEKEE (reference sequence).

The rearrangement uses TRBV19 and TRBJ1-1; no definite D call. This CDR3 comprises 15 residues. The germline V gene encodes CDR1 LNHDA and CDR2 SQIVND (reference sequence). V lost 5 bases and J 0 bases, leaving 13 bases between the germline ends. DNA of the CDR3: TGTGCCAGTAGTTACATGGGCAGCATGAACACTGAAGCTTTCTTT. Translation gives CASSYMGSMNTEAFF.

CDR3 DNA sequence: TGTGCCAGCAGCTTATTTTCCGGGGAGCTGTTTTTT. Protein: CASSLFSGELFF. This chain links TRBV7-9 with TRBJ2-2; D gene uncertain. The CDR3 covers 12 residues. CDR1 and CDR2 from the germline V gene are SEHNR and FQNEAQ (reference sequence). Deletions cut 2 bases from V and 6 bases from J, with 4 bases between.

The rearrangement uses TRBV2 and TRBJ2-1; D gene unclear. Germline values: CDR1 SNHLY, CDR2 FYNNEI. CDR3 length equals 17 residues. The V and J ends lost 3 bases and 2 bases respectively, with 17 bases between them. The CDR3 bases are TGTGCCAGCAGTGAGGCACTGTACGACGGTACCTACAATGAGCAGTTCTTC. Its protein product is CASSEALYDGTYNEQFF.

The chain employs TRBV6-1 and TRBJ2-6; the D is unclear. Trimming stripped 1 base from V and 9 bases from J, with 13 bases between. The CDR3 has 15 residues. Germline V CDR1 and CDR2: MNHNS, SASEGT. Here the CDR3 DNA reads TGTGCCAGCAGTGAAGATGGTTCTTCCAGCAACGTCCTGACTTTC. Translation gives CASSEDGSSSNVLTF.